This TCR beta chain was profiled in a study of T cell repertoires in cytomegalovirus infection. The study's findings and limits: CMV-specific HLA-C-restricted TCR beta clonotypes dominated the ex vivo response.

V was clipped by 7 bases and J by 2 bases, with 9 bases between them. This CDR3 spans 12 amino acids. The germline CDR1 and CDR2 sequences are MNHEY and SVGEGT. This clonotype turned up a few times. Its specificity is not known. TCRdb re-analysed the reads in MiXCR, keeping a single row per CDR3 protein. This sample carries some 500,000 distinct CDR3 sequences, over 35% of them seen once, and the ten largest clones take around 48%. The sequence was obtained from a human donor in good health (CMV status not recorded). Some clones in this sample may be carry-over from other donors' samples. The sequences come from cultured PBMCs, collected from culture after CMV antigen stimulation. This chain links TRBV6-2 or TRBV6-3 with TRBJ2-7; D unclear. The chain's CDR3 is CASTSVPYEQYF. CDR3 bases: TGTGCCAGCACCTCGGTTCCCTACGAGCAGTACTTC.